This T cell receptor beta chain was recovered during a study of vaccination and CD4 T cells after COVID-19. Study context: Overlapping peptides of the spike proteins of SARS-CoV-2, HCoV-NL63, HCoV-OC43 and HCoV-229E were used for cell stimulation.

Sequencing of DNA taken from cultured CD4+ T cells relied on the Oncomine TCR Beta short-read assay. The source of extracted genomic DNA was cultured CD4+ T cells. From the PCR reads, TCRdb called clonotypes with MiXCR, one entry per CDR3 protein. Altogether around 10,000 distinct CDR3 sequences are present, around 28% being singletons, with the ten largest covering roughly 19%. Worth noting for this clonotype: Its antigen is unidentified.

Documented treatment: roughly 11-day PBMC culture with coronavirus spike peptide pools or control peptides (ViraFEST assay). These CD4+ T cells came from an unexposed donor, sampled before the COVID-19 pandemic (2011-2018). Antigen-specific T cells were expanded with peptide pools by ViraFEST, and TCRs were then sequenced. The trim removed 2 bases at V and 1 base at J, leaving 3 bases unmatched. CDR3 length: 15 residues. Germline loops: CDR1 SNHLY, CDR2 FYNNEI. The receptor was isolated from a human donor in good health. Sequences were obtained from CD4+ T cells from blood, cultured in vitro. The rearrangement joins TRBV2 to TRBJ2-3, with TRBD2 matching over 7 bases. CDR3 in amino acids: CASSENGLGTDTQYF. CDR3 nucleotides: TGTGCCAGCAGTGAAAACGGACTAGGCACAGATACGCAGTATTTT. Variable domain in full (rest from reference TRBV2 and TRBJ2-3): EPEVTQTPSHQVTQMGQEVILRCVPISNHLYFYWYRQILGQKVEFLVSFYNNEISEKSEIFDDQFSVERPDGSNFTLKIRSTKLEDSAMYFCASSENGLGTDTQYFGPGTRLTVL.